This T cell receptor (beta chain) was sequenced for a study of blood T cell repertoires in COVID-19. The data were produced by immunoSEQ multiplex PCR, yet TCRdb's version contains in-frame clones alone and is incomplete. The sample has about 210,000 clones, 80% seen once. The cohort comprised adults aged about 18 to 90 years residing in under 30 US areas. J lost 7 bases, V lost 0 bases, and 2 bases had no gene match. CDR3 length: 13 amino acids. Germline-derived CDR1 and CDR2 are SGHNT and YYREEE (reference sequence). The gene calls are TRBV5-4 and TRBJ1-2, with 8 nucleotides matching TRBD1. The receptor was derived from a young man with acute COVID-19. Input material: PBMCs or T cells enriched from blood (not recorded which). The CDR3 DNA reads TGTGCCAGCAGCTTGGGACAGGGGTTTGGCTACACCTTC. Translation: CASSLGQGFGYTF.